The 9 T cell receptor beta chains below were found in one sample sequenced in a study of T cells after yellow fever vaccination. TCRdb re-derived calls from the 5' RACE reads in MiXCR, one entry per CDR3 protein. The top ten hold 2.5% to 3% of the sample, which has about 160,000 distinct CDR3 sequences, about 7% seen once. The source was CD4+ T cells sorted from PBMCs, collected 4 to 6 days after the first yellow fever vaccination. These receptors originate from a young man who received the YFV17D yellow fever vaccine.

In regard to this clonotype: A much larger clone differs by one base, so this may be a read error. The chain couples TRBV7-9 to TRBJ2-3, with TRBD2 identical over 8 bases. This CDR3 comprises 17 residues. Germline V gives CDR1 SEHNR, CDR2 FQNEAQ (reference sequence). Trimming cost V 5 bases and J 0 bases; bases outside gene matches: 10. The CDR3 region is CASSPMAGGYSTDTQYF. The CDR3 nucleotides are TGTGCCAGCAGCCCTATGGCGGGGGGCTACAGCACAGATACGCAGTATTTT. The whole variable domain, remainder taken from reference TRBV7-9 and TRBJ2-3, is DTGVSQNPRHKITKRGQNVTFRCDPISEHNRLYWYRQTLGQGPEFLTYFQNEAQLEKSRLLSDRFSAERPKGSFSTLEIQRTEQGDSAMYLCASSPMAGGYSTDTQYFGPGTRLTVL.

The CDR3 sequence: CASSAPLAGVETQYF. The CDR3 nucleotides are TGTGCCAGCAGCGCCCCGCTAGCGGGGGTTGAGACCCAGTACTTC. The chain joins TRBV5-4 to TRBJ2-5; 10 bases are a match to TRBD2. Unmatched junction bases numbered 8, after V lost 4 bases and J lost 5 bases. Germline values: CDR1 SGHNT, CDR2 YYREEE (reference sequence). The CDR3 sequence is 15 residues long.

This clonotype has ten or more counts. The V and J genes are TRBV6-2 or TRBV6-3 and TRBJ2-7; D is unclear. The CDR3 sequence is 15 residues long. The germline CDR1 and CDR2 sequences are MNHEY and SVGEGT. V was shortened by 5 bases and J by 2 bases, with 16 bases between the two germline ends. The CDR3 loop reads CASSRRPPGAYEQYV. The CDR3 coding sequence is TGTGCCAGCAGTCGACGGCCCCCCGGAGCCTACGAGCAGTACGTC.

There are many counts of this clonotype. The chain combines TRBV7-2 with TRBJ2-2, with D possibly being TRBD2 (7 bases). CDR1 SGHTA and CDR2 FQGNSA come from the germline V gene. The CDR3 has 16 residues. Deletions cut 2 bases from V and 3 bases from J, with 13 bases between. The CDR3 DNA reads TGTGCCAGCAGCTTAAGGGGGGGCTGGGACACCGGGGAGCTGTTTTTT. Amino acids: CASSLRGGWDTGELFF.

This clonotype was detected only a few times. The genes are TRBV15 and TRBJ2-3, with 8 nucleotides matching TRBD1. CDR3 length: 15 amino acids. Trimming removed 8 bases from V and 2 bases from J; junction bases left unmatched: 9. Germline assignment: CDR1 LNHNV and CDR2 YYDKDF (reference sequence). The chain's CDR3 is CATFYQGAPTDTQYF. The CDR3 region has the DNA TGTGCCACCTTTTACCAGGGGGCTCCCACAGATACGCAGTATTTT.

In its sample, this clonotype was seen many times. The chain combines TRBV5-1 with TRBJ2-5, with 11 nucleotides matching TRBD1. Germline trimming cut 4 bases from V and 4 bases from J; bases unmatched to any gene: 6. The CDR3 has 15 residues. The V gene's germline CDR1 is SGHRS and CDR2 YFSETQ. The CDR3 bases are TGCGCCAGCAGCCGGGACAGGGGGGCGCGAGAGACCCAGTACTTC. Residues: CASSRDRGARETQYF.

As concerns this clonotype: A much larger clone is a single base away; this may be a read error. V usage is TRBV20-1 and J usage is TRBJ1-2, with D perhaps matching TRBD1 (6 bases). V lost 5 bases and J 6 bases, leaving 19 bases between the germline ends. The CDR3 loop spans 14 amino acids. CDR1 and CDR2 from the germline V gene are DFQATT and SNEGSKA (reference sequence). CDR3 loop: CSAPAPTGHNGYTF. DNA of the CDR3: TGCAGTGCTCCCGCCCCTACAGGGCACAATGGCTACACCTTC.

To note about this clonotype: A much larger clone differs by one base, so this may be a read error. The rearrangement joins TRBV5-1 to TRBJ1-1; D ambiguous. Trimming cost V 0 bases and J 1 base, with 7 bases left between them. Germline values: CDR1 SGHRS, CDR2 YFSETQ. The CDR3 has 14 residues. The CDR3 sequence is CASSLGHGNTEAFF. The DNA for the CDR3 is TGCGCCAGCAGCTTGGGACATGGGAACACTGAAGCTTTCTTT.

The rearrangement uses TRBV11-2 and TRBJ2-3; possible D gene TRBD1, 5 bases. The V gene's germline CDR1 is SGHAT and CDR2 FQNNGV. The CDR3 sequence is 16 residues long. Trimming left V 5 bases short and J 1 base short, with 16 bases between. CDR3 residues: CASSKGVAAGTDTQYF. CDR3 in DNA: TGTGCCAGCAGCAAAGGGGTCGCCGCGGGCACAGATACGCAGTATTTT.